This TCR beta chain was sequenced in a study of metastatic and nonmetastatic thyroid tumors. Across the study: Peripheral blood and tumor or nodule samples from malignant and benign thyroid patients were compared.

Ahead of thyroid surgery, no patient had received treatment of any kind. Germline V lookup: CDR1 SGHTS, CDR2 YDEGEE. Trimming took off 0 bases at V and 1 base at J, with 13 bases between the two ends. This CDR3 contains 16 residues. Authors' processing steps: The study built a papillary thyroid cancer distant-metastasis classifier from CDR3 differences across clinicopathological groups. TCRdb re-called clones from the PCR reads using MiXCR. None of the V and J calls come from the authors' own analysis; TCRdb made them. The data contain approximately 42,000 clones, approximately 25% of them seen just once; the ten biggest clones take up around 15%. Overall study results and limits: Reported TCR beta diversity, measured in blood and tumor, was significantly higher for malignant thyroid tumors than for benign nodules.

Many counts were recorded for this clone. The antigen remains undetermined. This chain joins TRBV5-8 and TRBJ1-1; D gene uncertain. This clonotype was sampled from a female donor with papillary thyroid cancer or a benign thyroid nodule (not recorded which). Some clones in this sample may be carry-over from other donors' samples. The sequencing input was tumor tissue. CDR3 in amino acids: CASSLVYGVANTEAFF. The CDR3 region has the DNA TGTGCCAGCAGCTTGGTATATGGCGTTGCGAACACTGAAGCTTTCTTT.